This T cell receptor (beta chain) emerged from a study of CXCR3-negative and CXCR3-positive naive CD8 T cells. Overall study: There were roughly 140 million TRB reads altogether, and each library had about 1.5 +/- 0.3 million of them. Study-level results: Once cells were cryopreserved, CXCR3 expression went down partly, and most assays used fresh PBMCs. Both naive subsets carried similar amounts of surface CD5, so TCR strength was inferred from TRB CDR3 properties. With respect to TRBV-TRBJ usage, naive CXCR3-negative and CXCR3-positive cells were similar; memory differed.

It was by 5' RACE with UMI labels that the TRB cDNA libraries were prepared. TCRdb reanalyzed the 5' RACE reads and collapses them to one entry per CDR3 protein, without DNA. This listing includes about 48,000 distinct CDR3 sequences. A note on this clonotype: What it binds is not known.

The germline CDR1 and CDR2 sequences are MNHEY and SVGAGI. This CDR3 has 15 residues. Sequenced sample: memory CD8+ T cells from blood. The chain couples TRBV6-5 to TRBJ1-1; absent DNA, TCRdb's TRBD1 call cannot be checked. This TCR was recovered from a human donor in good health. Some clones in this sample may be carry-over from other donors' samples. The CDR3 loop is CASSYSRRGNTEAFF.